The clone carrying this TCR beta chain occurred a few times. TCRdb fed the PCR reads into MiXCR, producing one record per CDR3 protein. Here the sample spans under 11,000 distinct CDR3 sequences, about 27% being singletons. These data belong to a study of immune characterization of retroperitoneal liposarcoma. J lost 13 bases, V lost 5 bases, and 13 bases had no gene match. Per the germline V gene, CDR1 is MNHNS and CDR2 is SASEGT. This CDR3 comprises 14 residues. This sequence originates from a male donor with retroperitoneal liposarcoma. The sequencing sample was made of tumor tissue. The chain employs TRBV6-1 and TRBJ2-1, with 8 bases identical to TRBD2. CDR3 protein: CASSRPGGAETQFF. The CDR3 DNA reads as TGTGCCAGCAGTCGCCCCGGGGGGGCAGAGACCCAGTTCTTC.